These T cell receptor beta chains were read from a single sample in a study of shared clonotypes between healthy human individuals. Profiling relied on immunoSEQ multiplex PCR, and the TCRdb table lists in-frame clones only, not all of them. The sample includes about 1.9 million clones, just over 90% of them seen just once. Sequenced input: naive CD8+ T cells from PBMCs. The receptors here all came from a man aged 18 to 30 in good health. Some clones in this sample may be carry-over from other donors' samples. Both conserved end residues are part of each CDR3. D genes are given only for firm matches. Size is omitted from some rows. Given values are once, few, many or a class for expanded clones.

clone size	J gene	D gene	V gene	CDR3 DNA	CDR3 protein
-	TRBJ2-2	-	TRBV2	TGTGCCAGCATCTCGAACACCGGGGAGCTGTTTTTT	CASISNTGELFF
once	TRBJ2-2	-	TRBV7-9	TGTGCCAGCAGCTTATTAGGCCCAGGACTTTTTGCCGGGGAGCTGTTTTTT	CASSLLGPGLFAGELFF
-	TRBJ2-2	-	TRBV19	TGTGCCAGTAGTATTTTGTCGGCGAACACCGGGGAGCTGTTTTTT	CASSILSANTGELFF
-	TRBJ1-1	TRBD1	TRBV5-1	TGCGCCAGCAGCCTGTCATATGGGGCAGGGGGGAACACTGAAGCTTTCTTT	CASSLSYGAGGNTEAFF
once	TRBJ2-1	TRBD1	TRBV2	TGTGCCAGCAGTGATCGGGCCCCAGGGGGCAATGAGCAGTTCTTC	CASSDRAPGGNEQFF
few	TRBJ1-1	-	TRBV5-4	TGTGCCAGCAGCGCCACCGGATCCCTTGGTGAAGCTTTCTTT	CASSATGSLGEAFF
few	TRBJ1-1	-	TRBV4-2	TGTGCCAGCAGCCAAGGGGGCAACACTGAAGCTTTCTTT	CASSQGGNTEAFF
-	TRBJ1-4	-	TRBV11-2	TGTGCCAGCAGCGGCAGAGGACGAGGGGATGGTGAAAAACTGTTTTTT	CASSGRGRGDGEKLFF
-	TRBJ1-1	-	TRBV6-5	TGTGCCAGCAGAGCTGGGCGGCTAGCGAACACTGAAGCTTTCTTT	CASRAGRLANTEAFF
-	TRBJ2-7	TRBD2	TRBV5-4	TGTGCCAGCAGCCCCGGTTGGCCTAGCGGGAGAGGCAACGAGCAGTACTTC	CASSPGWPSGRGNEQYF
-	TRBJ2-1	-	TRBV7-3	TGTGCCAGCAGCTTAATCCGAGGGAGTGATCAGTTCTTC	CASSLIRGSDQFF
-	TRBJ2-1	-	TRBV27	TGTGCCAGCAGTTTAACCCCCGTAGTGTTGGGTCAGATCTACAATGAGCAGTTCTTC	CASSLTPVVLGQIYNEQFF
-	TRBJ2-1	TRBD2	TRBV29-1	TGCAGCGTTCCTAGCGGGAGTGTTTCCTACAATGAGCAGTTCTTC	CSVPSGSVSYNEQFF
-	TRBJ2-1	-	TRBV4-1	TGCGCCAGCAGCTCTATAGGGGGAGCGTACAATGAGCAGTTCTTC	CASSSIGGAYNEQFF
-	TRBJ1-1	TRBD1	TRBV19	TGTGCCAGTAGGACCGGACAGGGGAACACTGAAGCTTTCTTT	CASRTGQGNTEAFF
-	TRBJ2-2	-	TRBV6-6	TGTGCCAGCAGTCTTGGTTCCGGGAGAGGGACCGGGGAGCTGTTTTTT	CASSLGSGRGTGELFF
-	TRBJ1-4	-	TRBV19	TGTGCCAGTAGTATCGCTGGTCCCGCAACTAATGAAAAACTGTTTTTT	CASSIAGPATNEKLFF
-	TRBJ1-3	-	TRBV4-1	TGCGCCAGCAGCCAAGGGGGACCTGGAAACACCATATATTTT	CASSQGGPGNTIYF
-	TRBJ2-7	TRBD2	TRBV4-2	TGTGCCAGCAGCCAAGTTACGGGAGGGCCCGTCGAGCAGTACTTC	CASSQVTGGPVEQYF
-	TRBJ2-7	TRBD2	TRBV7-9	TGTGCCAGCAGATCCCGGACTAGCGGCTCCTACGAGCAGTACTTC	CASRSRTSGSYEQYF
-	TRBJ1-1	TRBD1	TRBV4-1	TGCGCCAGCAGCCAAGGGGGACAGGGACTGAACACTGAAGCTTTCTTT	CASSQGGQGLNTEAFF
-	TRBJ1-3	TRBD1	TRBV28	TGTGCCAGCAGTTGGACAGGGGATGGAAACACCATATATTTT	CASSWTGDGNTIYF
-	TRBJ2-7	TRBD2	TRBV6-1	TGTGCCAGCAGTGAAGAAATAGCGGGAGTGGGTTACGAGCAGTACTTC	CASSEEIAGVGYEQYF
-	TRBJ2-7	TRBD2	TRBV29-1	TGCAGCGCCACAACCCAGCGGGGGAGCTCCTACGAGCAGTACTTC	CSATTQRGSSYEQYF
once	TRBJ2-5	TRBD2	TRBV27	TGTGCCAGCAGTCCACTAGCGGGAGGGCCGGAGACCCAGTACTTC	CASSPLAGGPETQYF
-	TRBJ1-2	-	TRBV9	TGTGCCAGCAGCCGTAGCGCCCATTACACCTTC	CASSRSAHYTF
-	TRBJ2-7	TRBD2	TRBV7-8	TGTGCCACCAGCAGGGGGACTAGCGGGATTTACGAGCAGTACTTC	CATSRGTSGIYEQYF
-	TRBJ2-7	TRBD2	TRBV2	TGTGCCAGCAGTCCCGGGACTAGCGGGACGGAGCAGTACTTC	CASSPGTSGTEQYF
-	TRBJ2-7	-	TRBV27	TGTGCCAGCAGTCTGTCGCCGGGACCTCGCGAGCAGTACTTC	CASSLSPGPREQYF
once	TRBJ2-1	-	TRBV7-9	TGTGCCAGCAGCCCCCGATTAGGGCTCACTTACAATGAGCAGTTCTTC	CASSPRLGLTYNEQFF
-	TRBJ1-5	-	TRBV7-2	TGTGCCAGCAGCTTAGATACAGGGCGACAGCCCCAGCATTTT	CASSLDTGRQPQHF
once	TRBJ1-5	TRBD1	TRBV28	TGTGCCAGCAGTTTATCCCCAGGGGGTCCCGTCAATCAGCCCCAGCATTTT	CASSLSPGGPVNQPQHF
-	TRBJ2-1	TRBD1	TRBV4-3	TGCGCCAGCAGCCAAGAGTTTTGGGACAGGGACAATGAGCAGTTCTTC	CASSQEFWDRDNEQFF
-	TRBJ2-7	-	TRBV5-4	TGTGCCAGCAGTCAGGGTGAGAGCGAGCAGTACTTC	CASSQGESEQYF
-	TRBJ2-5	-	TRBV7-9	TGTGCCAGCAGCTTGAACAGGGAGATCGAGACCCAGTACTTC	CASSLNREIETQYF
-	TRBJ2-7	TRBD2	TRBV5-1	TGCGCCAGCAGCTGGGGACTAGCGGGAGGCCGATACGAGCAGTACTTC	CASSWGLAGGRYEQYF
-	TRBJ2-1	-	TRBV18	TGTGCCAGCTCACTGAAACCCAGCGGCTACAATGAGCAGTTCTTC	CASSLKPSGYNEQFF
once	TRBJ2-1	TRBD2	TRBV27	TGTGCCAGCAGTTTTGCCCTGGGAGGGGAGGGCGAGCAGTTCTTC	CASSFALGGEGEQFF
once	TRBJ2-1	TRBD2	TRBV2	TGTGCCAGCCTCGGGACTAGCGCCGAGCAGGGTCTGCAGTTCTTC	CASLGTSAEQGLQFF
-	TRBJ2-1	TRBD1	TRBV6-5	TGTGCCAGCAGCTCTCGACAGGGTGTCTACAATGAGCAGTTCTTC	CASSSRQGVYNEQFF
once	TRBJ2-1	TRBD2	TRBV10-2	TGCGCCAGCTGGGCGGAGCGGGAGTATCCGAGCTCCTACAATGAGCAGTTCTTC	CASWAEREYPSSYNEQFF
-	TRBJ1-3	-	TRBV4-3	TGCGCCAGCAGCCAGGGTGCTGGAAACACCATATATTTT	CASSQGAGNTIYF
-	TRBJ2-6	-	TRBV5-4	TGTGCCAGCAGCTGGCGGGTAGCAAGCTCTGGGGCCAACGTCCTGACTTTC	CASSWRVASSGANVLTF
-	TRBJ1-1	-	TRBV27	TGTGCCAGCAGCCCTTCCCCCCCCCGGGCGATGAACACTGAAGCTTTCTTT	CASSPSPPRAMNTEAFF
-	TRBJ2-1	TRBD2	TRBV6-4	TGTGCCAGCAGCGGGGGACTAGCGGGCAGTGAGCAGTTCTTC	CASSGGLAGSEQFF
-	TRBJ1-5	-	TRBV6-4	TGTGCCAGCAGTGAGACAGGCTCGGTTTGCTATAGCAATCAGCCCCAGCATTTT	CASSETGSVCYSNQPQHF
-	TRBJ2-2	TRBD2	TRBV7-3	TGTGCCAGCAGCTTAGGCGGGAGACACACCGGGGAGCTGTTTTTT	CASSLGGRHTGELFF
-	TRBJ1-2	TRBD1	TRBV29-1	TGCAGCGTTGATGCTAGCAGGGGGCGTTATGGCTACACCTTC	CSVDASRGRYGYTF
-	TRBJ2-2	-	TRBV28	TGTGCCATTGGGGTGACCGGGGAGCTGTTTTTT	CAIGVTGELFF